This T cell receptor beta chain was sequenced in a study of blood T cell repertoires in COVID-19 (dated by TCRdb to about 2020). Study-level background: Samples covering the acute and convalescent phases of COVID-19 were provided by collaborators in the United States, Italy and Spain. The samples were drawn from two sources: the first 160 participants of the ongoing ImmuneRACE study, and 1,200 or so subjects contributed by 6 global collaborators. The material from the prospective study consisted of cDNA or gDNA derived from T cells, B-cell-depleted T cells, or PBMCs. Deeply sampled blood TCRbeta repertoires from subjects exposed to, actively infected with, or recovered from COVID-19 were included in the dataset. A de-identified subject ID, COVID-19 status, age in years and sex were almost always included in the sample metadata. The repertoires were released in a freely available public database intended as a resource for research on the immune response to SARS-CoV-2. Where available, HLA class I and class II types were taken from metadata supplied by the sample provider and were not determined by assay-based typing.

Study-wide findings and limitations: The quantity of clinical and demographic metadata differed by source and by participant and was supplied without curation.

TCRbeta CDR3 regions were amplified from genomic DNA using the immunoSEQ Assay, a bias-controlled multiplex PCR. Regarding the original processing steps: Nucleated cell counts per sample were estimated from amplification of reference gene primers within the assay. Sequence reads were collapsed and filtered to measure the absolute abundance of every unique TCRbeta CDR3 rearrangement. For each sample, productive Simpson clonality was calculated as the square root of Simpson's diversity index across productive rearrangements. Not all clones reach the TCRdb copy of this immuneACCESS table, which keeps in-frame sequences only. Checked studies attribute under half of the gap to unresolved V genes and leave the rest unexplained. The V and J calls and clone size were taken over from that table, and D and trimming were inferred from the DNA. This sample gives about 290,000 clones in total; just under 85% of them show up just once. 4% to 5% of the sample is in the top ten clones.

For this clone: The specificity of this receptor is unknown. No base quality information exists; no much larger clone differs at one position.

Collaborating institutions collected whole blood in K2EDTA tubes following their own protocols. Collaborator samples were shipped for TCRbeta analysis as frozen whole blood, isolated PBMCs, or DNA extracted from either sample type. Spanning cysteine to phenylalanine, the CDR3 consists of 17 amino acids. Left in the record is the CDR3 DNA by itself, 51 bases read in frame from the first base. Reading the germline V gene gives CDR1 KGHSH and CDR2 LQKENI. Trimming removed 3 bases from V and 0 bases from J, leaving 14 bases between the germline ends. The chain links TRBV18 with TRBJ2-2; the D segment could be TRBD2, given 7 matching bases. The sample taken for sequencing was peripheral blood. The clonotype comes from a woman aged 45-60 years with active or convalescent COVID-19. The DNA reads TGTGCCAGCTCACCTCCCGGGGGGCCACCGAACACCGGGGAGCTGTTTTTT. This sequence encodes CASSPPGGPPNTGELFF.